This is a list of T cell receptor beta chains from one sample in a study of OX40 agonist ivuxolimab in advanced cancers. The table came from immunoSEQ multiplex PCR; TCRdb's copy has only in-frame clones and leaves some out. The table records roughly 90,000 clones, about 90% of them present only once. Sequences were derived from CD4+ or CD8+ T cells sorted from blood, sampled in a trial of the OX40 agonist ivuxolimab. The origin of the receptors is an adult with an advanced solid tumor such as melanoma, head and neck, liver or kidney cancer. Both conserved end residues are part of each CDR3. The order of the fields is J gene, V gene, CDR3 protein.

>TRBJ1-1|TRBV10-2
CASTDLRGGTEAFF
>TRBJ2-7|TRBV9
CASSVVQYGEQYF
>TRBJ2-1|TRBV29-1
CSVEAPGQVFDEQFF
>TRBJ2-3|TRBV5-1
CASSLGVGGADTQYF
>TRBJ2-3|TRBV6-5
CASRGIVDTQYF
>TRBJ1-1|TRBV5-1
CASSLGGVTEAFF
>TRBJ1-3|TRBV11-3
CASSGLRNTIYF
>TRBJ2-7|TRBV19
CASTLGFGGGYEQYF
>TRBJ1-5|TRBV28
CASRGDSYSNQPQHF
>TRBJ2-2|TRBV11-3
CASSANRGPGGELFF
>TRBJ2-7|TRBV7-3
CASSRSPGLADEQYF
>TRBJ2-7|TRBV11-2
CASSLGLGAYEQYF
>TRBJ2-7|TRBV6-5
CASSLKGGEQYF
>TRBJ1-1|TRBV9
CASSVLPQGGNTEAFF
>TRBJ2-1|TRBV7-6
CASSLAGASYNEQFF
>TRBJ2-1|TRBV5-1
CASSLSGYNEQFF
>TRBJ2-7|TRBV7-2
CASSLELLAGVPYEQYF
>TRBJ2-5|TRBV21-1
CASSKGRTGQETQYF
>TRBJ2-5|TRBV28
CASSPPGETQYF
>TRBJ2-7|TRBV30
CAWSGPGYSYEQYF
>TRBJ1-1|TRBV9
CASSQMTSRTEAFF
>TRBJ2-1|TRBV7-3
CASSRLAGGWNEQFF
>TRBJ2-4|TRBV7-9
CASSLAEGPLRNIQYF
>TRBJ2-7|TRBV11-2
CASSLAGTSSYEQYF
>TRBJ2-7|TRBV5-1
CASSLTSAGAEQYF
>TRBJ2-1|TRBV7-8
CASRASGSFYVEQFF
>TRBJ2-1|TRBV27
CASSFSHEQFF
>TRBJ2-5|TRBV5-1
CASSLVPNQGKKETQYF
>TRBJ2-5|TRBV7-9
CASSFLAQETQYF
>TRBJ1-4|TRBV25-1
CASSESGPPGEKLFF
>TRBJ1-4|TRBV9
CASSAGPGEKLFF